Below are 31 T cell receptor beta chains sequenced from a single sample in a study of cytomegalovirus exposure and HLA in healthy donors. The primer mix had 60 Vbeta and 13 Jbeta primers. Assay used: immunoSEQ multiplex PCR; TCRdb lists only in-frame clones, some missing. Among approximately 160,000 clones listed, 77% were seen once. Material: PBMCs. The receptors originated from a woman aged 25-40 years in good health and CMV-seropositive.

The V and J genes are TRBV18 and TRBJ2-1; a weak D match, TRBD2 (5 bases). Germline V CDR1 and CDR2: KGHSH, LQKENI. This CDR3 region has 13 residues. Between the trimmed V and J ends, which lost 8 bases and 7 bases, there was a span of 15 bases. Here the CDR3 reads CASREGIQNEQFF. CDR3 in DNA: TGTGCCAGCAGAGAGGGTATCCAGAATGAGCAGTTCTTC. The entire variable domain, with the rest obtained from reference TRBV18 and TRBJ2-1, is as follows: NAGVMQNPRHLVRRRGQEARLRCSPMKGHSHVYWYRQLPEEGLKFMVYLQKENIIDESGMPKERFSAEFPKEGPSILRIQQVVRGDSAAYFCASREGIQNEQFFGPGTRLTVL.

The chain uses TRBV27 and TRBJ1-1, with no clear D. The V and J ends lost 0 bases and 5 bases respectively, with 10 bases between them. The CDR3 has 14 amino acids. Per the germline V gene, CDR1 is MNHEY and CDR2 is SMNVEV (reference sequence). The CDR3 region has the DNA TGTGCCAGCAGTTTATCCCGGGGTTGGACTGAAGCTTTCTTT. This translates into CASSLSRGWTEAFF.

CDR3 loop: CASSPTAGVEGAKNIQYF. DNA of the CDR3: TGTGCCAGCAGTCCCACGGCGGGAGTAGAAGGGGCCAAAAACATTCAGTACTTC. J is TRBJ2-4 and V is TRBV14; 7 positions agree with TRBD2. V gave up 6 bases and J gave up 1 base; unmatched junction bases: 15. Germline V gives CDR1 SGHDN, CDR2 FVKESK. The CDR3 runs to 18 residues.

V gene TRBV12-5 combines with J gene TRBJ2-3; possibly TRBD2 for D (5 bases). The CDR3 loop spans 13 amino acids. The germline V and J ends were trimmed by 10 bases and 6 bases, with 17 bases remaining between them. In germline, CDR1 is LGHNT, CDR2 FRNRAP. The CDR3 bases are TGTGCTACCCAATCCCCGTGGGAGGATACGCAGTATTTT. Translated: CATQSPWEDTQYF.

V is TRBV6-1 and J is TRBJ2-7, with D perhaps TRBD1 (5 bases). The CDR3 is 17 amino acids. Germline-derived CDR1 and CDR2 are MNHNS and SASEGT. V lost 1 base and J lost 4, with 20 bases in between. The CDR3 loop reads CASSEGAGGAPQYEQYF. CDR3 coding DNA: TGTGCCAGCAGTGAAGGGGCAGGTGGGGCCCCCCAATACGAGCAGTACTTC.

This clone has only one observation. J is TRBJ1-4 and V is TRBV28; D not resolved. Trimming pared 3 bases from V and 7 bases from J, leaving 15 bases between. In germline, CDR1 is MDHEN, CDR2 SYDVKM. The CDR3 has 15 residues. CDR3 amino acids: CASSFDLQRGEKLFF. The CDR3 bases are TGTGCCAGCAGTTTCGATTTACAACGGGGTGAAAAACTGTTTTTT.

With respect to this clone: The junction differs from germline at one of its ends, possibly a read error. The chain carries TRBV7-9 and TRBJ2-7; no clear D gene. Germline V CDR1 and CDR2: SEHNR, FQNEAQ (reference sequence). The CDR3 contains 14 residues. CDR3 protein: CSSSSSLRPYEQYF. Written as DNA, the CDR3 is TGTTCCAGCAGCTCCTCACTACGTCCCTACGAGCAGTACTTC.

This clone was found a few times. The chain has TRBV5-6 and TRBJ1-1; 8 bases align to TRBD1. J was trimmed by 4 bases and V by 6 bases; bases with no gene match: 11. The CDR3 has 15 amino acids. The V gene's germline CDR1 is SGHDT and CDR2 YYEEEE. Here the CDR3 reads CASTPYGQGATEAFF. The CDR3 DNA is TGTGCCAGCACCCCTTATGGACAGGGCGCCACTGAAGCTTTCTTT.

The rearrangement joins TRBV6-5 to TRBJ1-4, with a tentative D call TRBD1 (6 bases). Germline V gene sequence: CDR1 MNHEY, CDR2 SVGAGI. The CDR3 loop spans 12 amino acids. V lost 8 bases to trimming and J lost 5 bases, with 9 bases between them. The CDR3 spells CASGQTNEKLFF. For the CDR3, the DNA is TGTGCCAGCGGACAGACAAATGAAAAACTGTTTTTT.

This clone was counted between two and nine times. The rearrangement uses TRBV9 and TRBJ1-4, with D perhaps TRBD1 (6 bases). CDR3 length: 15 residues. The V and J ends lost 4 bases and 5 bases respectively, with 15 bases between them. CDR1 and CDR2 (germline): SGDLS, YYNGEE. CDR3 sequence: CASSPRQGPNEKLFF. CDR3 bases: TGTGCCAGCAGCCCCCGTCAGGGGCCCAATGAAAAACTGTTTTTT.

The chain uses TRBV7-3 and TRBJ2-7; 10 nucleotides align to TRBD2. The CDR3 is made up of 14 amino acids. Germline-derived CDR1 and CDR2 are SGHTA and FQGTGA. V lost 4 bases and J lost 0; bases outside the gene matches: 0. The CDR3 DNA follows: TGTGCCAGCAGCTCTAGCGGGAGCTCCTACGAGCAGTACTTC. This codes for CASSSSGSSYEQYF. Based on the CDR3 plus reference TRBV7-3 and TRBJ2-7, the full variable domain is GAGVSQTPSNKVTEKGKYVELRCDPISGHTALYWYRQSLGQGPEFLIYFQGTGAADDSGLPNDRFFAVRPEGSVSTLKIQRTERGDSAVYLCASSSSGSSYEQYFGPGTRLTVT.

V is TRBV28 and J is TRBJ1-5; 8 bases are shared with TRBD1. The germline gives CDR1 MDHEN, CDR2 SYDVKM. The V segment lost 1 base and the J segment 2 bases; nucleotides outside the gene matches: 4. The CDR3 extends over 16 amino acids. CDR3 DNA: TGTGCCAGCAGTTTATCGACAGGGGTTGGCAATCAGCCCCAGCATTTT. It codes for CASSLSTGVGNQPQHF.

The V gene is TRBV6-5, the J gene TRBJ1-1, with D tentatively TRBD1 (5 bases). V lost 2 bases and J 4 bases, leaving 17 bases between the germline ends. The CDR3 has 16 amino acids. Germline lookup yields CDR1 MNHEY and CDR2 SVGAGI. The CDR3 nucleotides are TGTGCCAGCAGTTACGGGGCGTTTATCCGGGTCACTGAAGCTTTCTTT. It translates to CASSYGAFIRVTEAFF.

The V gene is TRBV19, the J gene TRBJ2-5; TRBD1 matches at 11 bases. V lost 1 base to trimming and J lost 2 bases; unmatched junction nucleotides: 3. The V gene's germline CDR1 is LNHDA and CDR2 SQIVND (reference sequence). The length of the CDR3 is 16 residues. The CDR3, as DNA: TGTGCCAGTAGTATAGGCGGGACAGGGGGTCAAGAGACCCAGTACTTC. Encoded protein: CASSIGGTGGQETQYF.

Points on this clone: The junction departs from germline at one end; a sequencing error may be responsible. The chain has TRBV4-3 and TRBJ1-1; D is possibly TRBD1 (6 bases). Germline-derived CDR1 and CDR2 are LGHNA and YSLEER. This CDR3 has 15 residues. This chain's CDR3 is CAGSQGVGARTEAFF. CDR3 bases: TGCGCCGGCAGCCAGGGCGTGGGGGCGCGCACTGAAGCTTTCTTT.

The chain has TRBV5-4 and TRBJ2-3; 9 nucleotides align to TRBD2. The CDR3 consists of 16 residues. V lost 4 bases and J lost 0; bases outside the gene matches: 6. Germline CDR1 and CDR2: SGHNT and YYREEE (reference sequence). CDR3 sequence: CASSPGLAQSTDTQYF. The CDR3 nucleotides are TGTGCCAGCAGCCCTGGACTAGCGCAGAGCACAGATACGCAGTATTTT. Variable domain in full (rest from reference TRBV5-4 and TRBJ2-3): ETGVTQSPTHLIKTRGQQVTLRCSSQSGHNTVSWYQQALGQGPQFIFQYYREEENGRGNFPPRFSGLQFPNYSSELNVNALELDDSALYLCASSPGLAQSTDTQYFGPGTRLTVL.

The chain links TRBV15 to TRBJ1-2; D remains ambiguous. The CDR3 is made up of 18 amino acids. Germline V lookup: CDR1 LNHNV, CDR2 YYDKDF (reference sequence). V gave up 0 bases and J gave up 0 bases, with 17 bases separating them. The CDR3 reads CATSRDLVATSPNYGYTF. For the CDR3, the DNA is TGTGCCACCAGCAGAGATCTCGTCGCGACATCTCCTAACTATGGCTACACCTTC. The full variable domain, in which reference TRBV15 and TRBJ1-2 provide the parts outside the CDR3, is DAMVIQNPRYQVTQFGKPVTLSCSQTLNHNVMYWYQQKSSQAPKLLFHYYDKDFNNEADTPDNFQSRRPNTSFCFLDIRSPGLGDTAMYLCATSRDLVATSPNYGYTFGSGTRLTVV.

This clone was found once. This chain links TRBV30 with TRBJ2-3; D might be TRBD1 (6 bases). CDR1 is GTSNPN and CDR2 is SVGIG in the germline V gene (reference sequence). The CDR3 runs to 14 residues. Trimming took off 3 bases at V and 1 base at J, with 11 bases between the two ends. The CDR3, as DNA: TGTGCCTGGAGGCCTTGGACAGGCACAGATACGCAGTATTTT. Protein product: CAWRPWTGTDTQYF. Full variable domain (missing parts from reference TRBV30 and TRBJ2-3): SQTIHQWPATLVQPVGSPLSLECTVEGTSNPNLYWYRQAAGRGLQLLFYSVGIGQISSEVPQNLSASRPQDRQFILSSKKLLLSDSGFYLCAWRPWTGTDTQYFGPGTRLTVL.

The genes are TRBV6-1 and TRBJ2-7; tentatively, D is TRBD2 (5 bases). This CDR3 contains 14 residues. Germline V gene sequence: CDR1 MNHNS, CDR2 SASEGT. V dropped 5 bases and J dropped 0 bases, with 11 bases sitting between them. CDR3 region: CASSKPGSSYEQYF. CDR3 bases: TGTGCCAGCAGTAAACCGGGGAGCTCCTACGAGCAGTACTTC.

This rearrangement joins TRBV5-1 to TRBJ1-1; 9 bases agree with TRBD1. Unmatched junction bases numbered 10, after V lost 4 bases and J lost 6 bases. Germline V gene sequence: CDR1 SGHRS, CDR2 YFSETQ. CDR3 length: 15 amino acids. CDR3 amino acids: CASSISGTGRSEAFF. For the CDR3, the DNA is TGCGCCAGCAGCATTTCCGGGACAGGGAGGTCTGAAGCTTTCTTT.

This chain uses TRBV11-3 with TRBJ1-2; possibly TRBD1 for D (5 bases). From germline, CDR1 is SGHNT and CDR2 YENEEA. The CDR3 extends over 14 amino acids. Deletions cut 1 base from V and 4 bases from J, with 10 bases between. This CDR3 reads CASSLGPGPYGYTF. CDR3 DNA: TGTGCCAGCAGCTTAGGCCCAGGGCCCTATGGCTACACCTTC.

This chain connects TRBV28 to TRBJ1-4; D unclear. Germline CDR1 is MDHEN and CDR2 is SYDVKM. Trimming removed 2 bases at V and 3 bases at J, with 7 bases between. The CDR3 length is 14 residues. The CDR3, as DNA: TGTGCCAGCAGTTTAGCCAGATCTAATGAAAAACTGTTTTTT. This translates into CASSLARSNEKLFF.

J is TRBJ2-3 and V is TRBV2; the D is unclear. The CDR3 sequence is 15 residues long. V was cut by 1 base and J by 3 bases, with 11 bases left in between. From germline, CDR1 is SNHLY and CDR2 FYNNEI. The CDR3 DNA reads as TGTGCCAGCAGTGAAGAAGTGAGGAGAACAGATACGCAGTATTTT. As protein: CASSEEVRRTDTQYF.

This clone was seen only once. The chain recombines TRBV19 with TRBJ2-3; D is uncertain. This CDR3 comprises 13 residues. CDR1 and CDR2 (germline): LNHDA, SQIVND (reference sequence). V gave up 7 bases and J gave up 1 base, with 9 bases separating them. The CDR3 bases are TGTGCCAGTAAAGAGGTGGGCACAGATACGCAGTATTTT. It translates to CASKEVGTDTQYF.

This rearrangement joins TRBV27 to TRBJ1-2, with 7 nucleotides matching TRBD1. The V segment lost 4 bases and the J segment 5 bases; nucleotides outside the gene matches: 4. The germline V gene has CDR1 MNHEY and CDR2 SMNVEV (reference sequence). The CDR3 covers 13 residues. The CDR3 nucleotides read TGTGCCAGCAGTTCCCGGACAGGATATGGCTACACCTTC. Amino acid sequence: CASSSRTGYGYTF.

The chain links TRBV5-1 to TRBJ1-1; TRBD1 might be the D (6 bases). V lost 0 bases to trimming and J lost 1 base, with 10 bases between them. Germline V lookup: CDR1 SGHRS, CDR2 YFSETQ. The CDR3 length is 15 residues. As DNA, the CDR3 is TGCGCCAGCAGCTTGGAGGGACAATGGAACACTGAAGCTTTCTTT. Encoded protein: CASSLEGQWNTEAFF.

The rearrangement joins TRBV4-1 to TRBJ1-2; D is unclear. The CDR3 totals 15 residues. V lost 0 bases, J lost 10 bases, and 18 bases lay in between. Germline V gene data show CDR1 as MGHRA and CDR2 as YSYEKL. In DNA, the CDR3 is TGCGCCAGCAGCCAAGACTCCCGGGATAGATTTGACTACACCTTC. Protein: CASSQDSRDRFDYTF.

This clone was observed a single time. V gene TRBV29-1 combines with J gene TRBJ2-1; 9 bases are shared with TRBD2. Germline-derived CDR1 and CDR2 are SQVTM and ANQGSEA. Trimming at V came to 8 bases and at J to 7 bases, leaving 12 bases not matched to a gene. This CDR3 is 14 amino acids long. This CDR3 is CSPERTSALNEQFF. The DNA for the CDR3 is TGCAGCCCAGAGAGGACTAGCGCCCTTAATGAGCAGTTCTTC.

This chain links TRBV28 with TRBJ1-1, with D possibly matching TRBD1 (5 bases). The CDR3 contains 15 residues. Trimming left V 4 bases short and J 0 bases short, with 12 bases between. Germline V gives CDR1 MDHEN, CDR2 SYDVKM. The CDR3 bases are TGTGCCAGCAGTTCGCGGGGGTACATGAACACTGAAGCTTTCTTT. Protein product: CASSSRGYMNTEAFF.

This CDR3 is CASRTRPGPLGTYEQYF. In DNA form, the CDR3 reads TGTGCCAGCAGAACAAGACCGGGTCCCCTCGGGACCTACGAGCAGTACTTC. The chain couples TRBV21-1 to TRBJ2-7; the table's D call of TRBD2 was not tested on the DNA. TRBV21-1 is assigned pseudogene status. The CDR3 has 17 residues.

The rearrangement links TRBV2 to TRBJ1-5; 8 bases map to TRBD1. The CDR3 contains 15 residues. Germline loops: CDR1 SNHLY, CDR2 FYNNEI. The V gene end was trimmed by 4 bases and the J gene end by 5 bases; junction bases not matched to a gene: 7. CDR3: CASSADRAIDQPQHF. Written as DNA, the CDR3 is TGTGCCAGCAGTGCGGACAGGGCCATTGATCAGCCCCAGCATTTT.